The TCR beta chain under discussion was sequenced for a study of blood T cell repertoires in COVID-19 (dated by TCRdb to the early 2020s). A note on the overall study: The collaborator samples originated in the United States, Italy and Spain and spanned the acute and convalescent phases of COVID-19. The prospective study material was composed of cDNA or gDNA derived from T cells, B-cell-depleted T cells, or PBMCs. Sample metadata almost always included a de-identified subject ID, COVID-19 status, age in years and sex. The samples were drawn from two sources: the first 160 participants of the ongoing ImmuneRACE study, and 1,000 to 1,500 subjects contributed by 6 global collaborators. Where available, HLA class I and class II types were taken from metadata supplied by the sample provider and were not determined by assay-based typing. Subjects who had been exposed to COVID-19, were actively infected with it, or had recovered from it provided the deeply sampled blood TCRbeta repertoires that made up the dataset. The repertoires were released in a freely available public database meant as a resource for research on the immune response to SARS-CoV-2.

The CDR3 measures 13 amino acids from cysteine to phenylalanine. CDR3 DNA only is kept here, 39 bases in frame from base 1. The germline V gene encodes CDR1 MDHEN and CDR2 SYDVKM. Germline trimming amounts to 10 bases on V and 6 bases on J, with 9 as the count of junction bases outside the gene matches. A note on this clone: Its antigen target is currently unknown. Per-nucleotide qualities are absent, and no much larger clonotype sits a single base away.

TCRbeta CDR3 regions were amplified from genomic DNA using the immunoSEQ Assay, a bias-controlled multiplex PCR. Turning to the authors' computational methods: Nucleated cell counts per sample were estimated from amplification of reference gene primers within the assay. To quantify the absolute abundance of each unique TCRbeta CDR3 rearrangement, sequence reads were collapsed and filtered. For each sample, productive Simpson clonality was calculated as the square root of Simpson's diversity index over productive rearrangements. Drawn from immuneACCESS, this table holds only the in-frame rearrangements with V and J called that TCRdb kept. Clones are partly lost; checked studies trace under half to an unresolved V gene and leave the rest unexplained. The DNA was the basis for D and trimming; V, J and clone size are from that table. This sample holds some 200,000 clones; around 84% were observed only once. Around 15% of the sample rests with the top ten.

Broader findings and caveats from the paper: How much clinical and demographic metadata was included differed by source and by participant, and the metadata was provided uncurated.

Whole blood was collected in K2EDTA tubes by collaborating institutions according to the institutions' own protocols. For TCRbeta analysis, collaborators shipped samples in one of three forms: frozen whole blood, isolated PBMCs, or DNA extracted from either of those sample types. The V and J genes are TRBV28 and TRBJ2-3; 8 bases in the middle match TRBD2. Source material: peripheral blood. This clonotype originated in a man aged 25-45 years with active or convalescent COVID-19. CDR3 loop: CATSGGDADTQYF. Here is the DNA: TGTGCCACCTCGGGGGGGGATGCGGATACGCAGTATTTT.